This TCR beta chain comes out of a study of cytomegalovirus exposure and HLA in healthy donors. The germline V gene encodes CDR1 MGHRA and CDR2 YSYEKL. Between the trimmed V and J ends, which lost 0 bases and 9 bases, there was a span of 9 bases. The CDR3 is 13 amino acids. 60 Vbeta and 13 Jbeta primers were used in PCR. Sequencing used immunoSEQ multiplex PCR; TCRdb keeps in-frame clones, though not all of them. The table lists around 85,000 clones, just under 80% of them singletons, with 5.5% to 8% in the top ten. This rearrangement joins TRBV4-1 to TRBJ2-1, with a possible D match to TRBD2 (6 bases). This TCR came from a man aged 30-40 years in good health and CMV-seronegative. The sequencing sample was made of PBMCs. As DNA, the CDR3 is TGCGCCAGCAGCCAAGATGTGGAGGGTGAGCAGTTCTTC. This codes for CASSQDVEGEQFF.